These 19 T cell receptor beta chains were sequenced from one sample in a study of molecular identifiers for immune sequencing clone quantification. MiXCR was run by TCRdb on the PCR reads, yielding one entry per CDR3 protein. The sample includes roughly 100,000 distinct CDR3 sequences, about 35% of them seen just once. Sequencing was done on a sample of naive CD8+ T cells from blood, with Jurkat cell RNA spiked in. Described subset: FACS-sorted CD8+CD4-CCR7+CD45RA+ naive T cells. The origin of the receptors is a human donor in good health. Some libraries in this study had Jurkat cell RNA spiked in.

The chain links TRBV6-2 or TRBV6-3 to TRBJ2-5; D may be TRBD2 (7 bases). CDR1 is MNHEY and CDR2 is SVGEGT in the germline V gene. Trimming removed 2 bases from V and 5 bases from J, with 12 bases in between. The CDR3 runs 14 residues. The CDR3 DNA reads TGTGCCAGCAGTTACGTGGGGGGGCAGGAGACCCAGTACTTC. Amino acids: CASSYVGGQETQYF.

This clonotype was found a few times. The V and J genes are TRBV29-1 and TRBJ2-2; the D gene is possibly TRBD1 (6 bases). Germline V gives CDR1 SQVTM, CDR2 ANQGSEA. The CDR3 covers 12 residues. Trimming took off 5 bases at V and 9 bases at J, with 13 bases between the two ends. The CDR3 sequence is CSVQQGLRELFF. The CDR3 DNA reads as TGCAGCGTTCAACAGGGTCTCCGGGAGCTGTTTTTT.

This clonotype was seen only a few times. The chain recombines TRBV28 with TRBJ2-7; D unresolved. With 6 bases removed from V and 6 bases from J, the gap between germline ends came to 9 bases. Germline CDR1 MDHEN, CDR2 SYDVKM. The CDR3 totals 11 residues. The CDR3 DNA is TGTGCCAGCAGAACCTCGGGCGAGCAGTACTTC. It is translated as CASRTSGEQYF. Full variable domain (outside the CDR3, taken from reference TRBV28 and TRBJ2-7): DVKVTQSSRYLVKRTGEKVFLECVQDMDHENMFWYRQDPGLGLRLIYFSYDVKMKEKGDIPEGYSVSREKKERFSLILESASTNQTSMYLCASRTSGEQYFGPGTRLTVT.

V is TRBV29-1 and J is TRBJ1-2, with D possibly TRBD1 on 5 matching bases. Trimming shortened V by 0 bases and J by 4 bases, and 12 bases separated the two germline ends. Germline V CDR1 and CDR2: SQVTM, ANQGSEA. This CDR3 is built from 14 residues. Here the CDR3 DNA reads TGCAGCGTTGAAGAAAGGTTGGGGACCTATGGCTACACCTTC. This sequence encodes CSVEERLGTYGYTF.

The chain has TRBV6-6 and TRBJ1-4, with D tentatively TRBD1 (5 bases). V shed 0 bases and J shed 3 bases, with 8 bases lying between them. The CDR3 runs 15 residues. Germline CDR1 and CDR2: MNHNY and SVGAGI (reference sequence). CDR3 sequence reads: CASSYSGGANEKLFF. Written as DNA, the CDR3 is TGTGCCAGCAGTTACTCTGGGGGAGCTAATGAAAAACTGTTTTTT.

The sample holds a few counts of this clonotype. The gene calls are TRBV24-1 and TRBJ2-3; D is undetermined. Germline V gene data show CDR1 as KGHDR and CDR2 as SFDVKD. The V end was cut by 2 bases, the J end by 2 bases, with 10 bases between. The CDR3 runs to 15 residues. The CDR3 region has the DNA TGTGCCACCAGTGATTACGGCAGCTACACAGATACGCAGTATTTT. Its protein is CATSDYGSYTDTQYF.

Ten or more counts support this clonotype. This sequence joins TRBV7-9 and TRBJ2-3, with 11 bases matching TRBD2. Germline V CDR1 and CDR2: SEHNR, FQNEAQ (reference sequence). The ends lost 2 bases at V and 3 bases at J; junction bases unmatched: 4. CDR3 length: 16 amino acids. CDR3 DNA: TGTGCCAGCAGCTTACAGGGACTAGCGGAAACAGATACGCAGTATTTT. Protein product: CASSLQGLAETDTQYF.

The chain couples TRBV12-3 or TRBV12-4 to TRBJ2-7; 7 bases are a match to TRBD1. V lost 6 bases, J lost 4 bases, and 12 bases stayed unmatched. The CDR3 length is 15 residues. CDR3 DNA: TGTGCCAGCAGCTATTTAGGAGAGACAGGGTACGAGCAGTACTTC. Translation: CASSYLGETGYEQYF.

J is TRBJ1-4 and V is TRBV7-9, with D maybe TRBD1 (5 bases). The CDR3 runs to 16 residues. Germline V lookup: CDR1 SEHNR, CDR2 FQNEAQ (reference sequence). V gave up 7 bases and J gave up 7 bases, with 22 bases separating them. The CDR3 spells CASTPGVRGEFEKLFF. In DNA form, the CDR3 reads TGTGCCAGCACCCCGGGGGTGAGAGGAGAATTTGAAAAACTGTTTTTT.

This chain joins TRBV27 and TRBJ1-4, with D maybe TRBD1 (5 bases). The germline V and J ends were trimmed by 5 bases and 7 bases, with 17 bases remaining between them. The CDR3 runs to 15 residues. The germline V gene encodes CDR1 MNHEY and CDR2 SMNVEV (reference sequence). In DNA form, the CDR3 reads TGTGCCAGCAGTCCCTTAGGTGGGGCGCTTGAAAAACTGTTTTTT. Its protein product is CASSPLGGALEKLFF.

V usage is TRBV5-8 and J usage is TRBJ1-5, with D uncertain. There are 16 residues in the CDR3. Germline CDR1 and CDR2: SGHTS and YDEGEE. Between the trimmed V and J ends, which lost 1 base and 0 bases, there was a span of 11 bases. CDR3 sequence reads: CASSLHVGRSNQPQHF. CDR3 bases: TGTGCCAGCAGCTTGCACGTGGGCCGTAGCAATCAGCCCCAGCATTTT.

Details on this clonotype: At one end the junction does not follow the germline gene, possibly because of a read error. The chain is built from TRBV12-3 or TRBV12-4 and TRBJ1-2; no clear D. This CDR3 comprises 16 residues. The chain's CDR3 is CARSPKRARANYGYTF. CDR3 in DNA: TGTGCCCGCAGTCCAAAGCGCGCAAGAGCTAACTATGGCTACACCTTC.

As regards this clonotype: The conserved final phenylalanine or tryptophan is absent from the CDR3, which likely points to a read error. The rearrangement uses TRBV7-2 and TRBJ2-7; TRBD2 is a possible D gene (6 bases). CDR3 length: 15 residues. Trimming removed 9 bases from V and 1 base from J, with 19 bases in between. The germline CDR1 and CDR2 sequences are SGHTA and FQGNSA. This CDR3 reads CASRPLAGGSYEQYL. CDR3 nucleotide sequence: TGTGCCAGTAGACCCCTAGCAGGAGGGTCCTACGAGCAGTACCTC.

This chain joins TRBV28 and TRBJ2-3, with 7 positions matching TRBD1. The CDR3 loop spans 14 amino acids. Germline CDR1 MDHEN, CDR2 SYDVKM. V lost 7 bases, J lost 4 bases, and 8 bases stayed unmatched. The CDR3 coding sequence is TGTGCCAGCATTGGTCAGGGGGAAGCAGATACGCAGTATTTT. This gives the protein CASIGQGEADTQYF.

On this clonotype itself: A much more abundant neighbour one base away suggests this may be a read error. The chain employs TRBV4-1 and TRBJ2-3, with 10 bases aligning to TRBD1. There are 16 residues in the CDR3. V trimming: 0 bases; J trimming: 5 bases; junction bases outside the gene matches: 5. The germline CDR1 and CDR2 sequences are MGHRA and YSYEKL. CDR3 sequence reads: CASSQEDRGLIDTQYF. In DNA form, the CDR3 reads TGCGCCAGCAGCCAAGAAGACAGGGGGCTGATAGATACGCAGTATTTT.

For this clonotype: It may be a read error: a sequence one base away is much more abundant. This sequence joins TRBV28 and TRBJ1-5; no reliable D call. Per germline, CDR1 MDHEN and CDR2 SYDVKM. This CDR3 has 15 residues. The CDR3 DNA follows: TGTGCCTGCAGTTTCCGGACTCTCTCCCGGCAGCCCCAGCATTTT. It codes for CACSFRTLSRQPQHF. Filled out from reference TRBV28 and TRBJ1-5, the complete variable domain reads DVKVTQSSRYLVKRTGEKVFLECVQDMDHENMFWYRQDPGLGLRLIYFSYDVKMKEKGDIPEGYSVSREKKERFSLILESASTNQTSMYLCACSFRTLSRQPQHFGDGTRLSIL.

This clonotype was observed at least ten times. V usage is TRBV18 and J usage is TRBJ2-4; D remains ambiguous. The CDR3 spans 14 residues. Germline lookup yields CDR1 KGHSH and CDR2 LQKENI. V lost 2 bases and J 0 bases, leaving 5 bases between the germline ends. CDR3 in amino acids: CASSPVLAKNIQYF. CDR3 DNA sequence: TGTGCCAGCTCACCAGTGTTAGCCAAAAACATTCAGTACTTC.

The chain recombines TRBV20-1 with TRBJ2-7; possibly TRBD1 or TRBD2 for D (5 bases each). Per the germline V gene, CDR1 is DFQATT and CDR2 is SNEGSKA (reference sequence). Trimming removed 0 bases from V and 0 bases from J, with 15 bases in between. This CDR3 has 16 amino acids. The chain's CDR3 is CSAREGPGRISYEQYF. The CDR3, as DNA: TGCAGTGCTAGAGAAGGGCCGGGACGGATCTCCTACGAGCAGTACTTC.

As regards this clonotype: A read error may explain this, as a much larger clone is one base away. This CDR3 is missing its conserved last phenylalanine or tryptophan, likely due to a read error. The chain has TRBV12-3 or TRBV12-4 and TRBJ1-1; D possibly corresponds to TRBD1 (5 bases). The CDR3 contains 15 residues. Trimming took off 8 bases at V and 0 bases at J, with 16 bases between the two ends. The CDR3 DNA is TGTGCCAGCGGAGCGGGGGTTCTCATGAACACTGAAGCTTTCTAT. This gives the protein CASGAGVLMNTEAFY.